This T cell receptor (beta chain) was captured in a study of glioma-infiltrating T cells after dendritic cell vaccination. This CDR3 has 13 residues. With 5 bases removed from V and 10 bases from J, the gap between germline ends came to 17 bases. Germline V lookup: CDR1 LNHDA, CDR2 SQIVND (reference sequence). Produced via immunoSEQ multiplex PCR; TCRdb's table is partial and in-frame only. The sample lists some 70,000 clones, around 81% occurring once. Source: blood, taken before dendritic cell vaccination. The sequence came from a human donor with glioblastoma. The chain recombines TRBV19 with TRBJ1-1; a possible D gene is TRBD1 (5 bases). The CDR3 DNA is TGTGCCAGTAGTTATAGGACATCCCCGCGAGCTTTCTTT. Translating it yields CASSYRTSPRAFF.